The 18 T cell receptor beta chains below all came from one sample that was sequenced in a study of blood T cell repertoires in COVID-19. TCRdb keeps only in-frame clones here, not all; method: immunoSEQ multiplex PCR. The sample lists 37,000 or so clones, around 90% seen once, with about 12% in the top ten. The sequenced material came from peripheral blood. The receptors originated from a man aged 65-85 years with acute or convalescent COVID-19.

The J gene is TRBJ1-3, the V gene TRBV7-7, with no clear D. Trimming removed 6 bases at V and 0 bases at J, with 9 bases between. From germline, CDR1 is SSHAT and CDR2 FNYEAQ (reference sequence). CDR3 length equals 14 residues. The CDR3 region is CASSMSGSGNTIYF. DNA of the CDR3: TGTGCCAGCAGTATGTCGGGCTCTGGAAACACCATATATTTT.

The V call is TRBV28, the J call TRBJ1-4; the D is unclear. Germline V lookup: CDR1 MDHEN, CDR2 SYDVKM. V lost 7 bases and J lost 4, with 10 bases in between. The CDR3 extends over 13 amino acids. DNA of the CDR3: TGTGCCAGCACCCTAGGACTTAATGAAAAACTGTTTTTT. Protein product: CASTLGLNEKLFF.

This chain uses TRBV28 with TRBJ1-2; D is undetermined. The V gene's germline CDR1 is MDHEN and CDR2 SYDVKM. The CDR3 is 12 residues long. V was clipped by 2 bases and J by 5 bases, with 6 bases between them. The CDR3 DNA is TGTGCCAGCAGTTTACGCAGTTATGGCTACACCTTC. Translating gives CASSLRSYGYTF.

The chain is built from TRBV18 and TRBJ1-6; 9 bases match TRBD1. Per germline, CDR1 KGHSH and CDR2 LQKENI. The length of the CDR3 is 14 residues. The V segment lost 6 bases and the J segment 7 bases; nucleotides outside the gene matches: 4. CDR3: CASSPGTGNSPLHF. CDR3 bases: TGTGCCAGCTCCCCCGGGACAGGGAATTCACCCCTCCACTTT.

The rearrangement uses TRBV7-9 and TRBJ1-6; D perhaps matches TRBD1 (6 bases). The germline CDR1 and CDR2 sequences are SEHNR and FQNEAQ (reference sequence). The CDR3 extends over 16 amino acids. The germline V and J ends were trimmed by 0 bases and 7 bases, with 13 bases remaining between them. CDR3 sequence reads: CASSLALGAGNSPLHF. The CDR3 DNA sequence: TGTGCCAGCAGCTTAGCGCTGGGGGCAGGGAATTCACCCCTCCACTTT.

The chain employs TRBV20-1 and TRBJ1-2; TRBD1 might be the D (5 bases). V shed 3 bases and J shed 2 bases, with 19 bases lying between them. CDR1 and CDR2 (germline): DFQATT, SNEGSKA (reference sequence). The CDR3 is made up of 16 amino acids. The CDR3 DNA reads TGCAGTGCTAGTCGACTTGACAGCCATCTCAACTATGGCTACACCTTC. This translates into CSASRLDSHLNYGYTF.

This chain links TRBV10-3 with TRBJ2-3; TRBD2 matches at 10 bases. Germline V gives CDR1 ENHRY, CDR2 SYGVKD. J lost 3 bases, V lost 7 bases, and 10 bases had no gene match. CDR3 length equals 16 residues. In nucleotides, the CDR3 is TGTGCCATCACTCCAGCCGGGACTAGCGTTACAGATACGCAGTATTTT. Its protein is CAITPAGTSVTDTQYF.

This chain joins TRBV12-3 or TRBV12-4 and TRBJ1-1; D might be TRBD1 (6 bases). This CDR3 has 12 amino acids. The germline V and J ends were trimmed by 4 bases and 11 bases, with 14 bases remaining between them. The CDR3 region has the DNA TGTGCCAGCAGTTACTCCCGGGACAAGGCTTTCTTT. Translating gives CASSYSRDKAFF.

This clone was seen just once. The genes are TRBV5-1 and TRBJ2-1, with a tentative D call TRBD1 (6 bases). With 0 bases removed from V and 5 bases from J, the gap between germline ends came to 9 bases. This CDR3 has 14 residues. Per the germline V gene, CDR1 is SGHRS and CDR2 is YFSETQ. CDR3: CASSLVAGDNEQFF. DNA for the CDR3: TGCGCCAGCAGCTTGGTAGCAGGGGACAATGAGCAGTTCTTC.

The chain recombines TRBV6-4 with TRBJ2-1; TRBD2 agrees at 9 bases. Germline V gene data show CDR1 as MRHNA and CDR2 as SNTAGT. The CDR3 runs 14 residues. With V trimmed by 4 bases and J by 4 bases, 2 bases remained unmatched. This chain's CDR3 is CASSASGGYNEQFF. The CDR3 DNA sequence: TGTGCCAGCAGTGCCAGCGGGGGGTACAATGAGCAGTTCTTC.

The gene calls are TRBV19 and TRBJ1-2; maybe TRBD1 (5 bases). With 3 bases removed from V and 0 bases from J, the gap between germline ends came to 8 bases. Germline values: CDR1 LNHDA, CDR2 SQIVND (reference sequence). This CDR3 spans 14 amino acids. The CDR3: CASSIAGPNYGYTF. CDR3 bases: TGTGCCAGTAGTATCGCAGGGCCTAACTATGGCTACACCTTC.

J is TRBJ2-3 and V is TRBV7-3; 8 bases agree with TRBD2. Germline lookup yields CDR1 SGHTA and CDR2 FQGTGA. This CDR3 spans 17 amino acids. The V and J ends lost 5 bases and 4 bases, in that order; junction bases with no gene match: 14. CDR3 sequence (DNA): TGTGCCAGCAGCCTCGGCCAGCGGGGGTCCGTATCAGATACGCAGTATTTT. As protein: CASSLGQRGSVSDTQYF.

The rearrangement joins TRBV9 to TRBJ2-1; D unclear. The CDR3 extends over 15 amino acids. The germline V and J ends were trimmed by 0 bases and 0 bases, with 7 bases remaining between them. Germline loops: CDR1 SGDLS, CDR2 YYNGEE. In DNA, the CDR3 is TGTGCCAGCAGCGTAGCCTGGAGCTCCTACAATGAGCAGTTCTTC. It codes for CASSVAWSSYNEQFF.

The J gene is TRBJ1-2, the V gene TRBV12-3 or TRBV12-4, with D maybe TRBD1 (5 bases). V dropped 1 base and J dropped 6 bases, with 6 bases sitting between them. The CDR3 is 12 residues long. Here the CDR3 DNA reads TGTGCCAGCAGTTTAGGACAGAATGGCTACACCTTC. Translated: CASSLGQNGYTF.

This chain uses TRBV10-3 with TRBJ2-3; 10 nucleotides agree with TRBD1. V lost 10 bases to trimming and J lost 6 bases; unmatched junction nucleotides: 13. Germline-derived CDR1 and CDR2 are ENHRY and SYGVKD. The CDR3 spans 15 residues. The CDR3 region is CATHQGQGIGDTQYF. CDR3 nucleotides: TGTGCCACCCATCAGGGACAGGGGATAGGTGATACGCAGTATTTT.

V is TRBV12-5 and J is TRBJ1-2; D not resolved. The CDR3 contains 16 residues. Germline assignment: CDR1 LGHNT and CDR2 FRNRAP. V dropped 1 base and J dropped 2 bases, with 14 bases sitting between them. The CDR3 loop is CASGLDGVGVNYGYTF. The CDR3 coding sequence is TGTGCTAGTGGTTTGGACGGGGTGGGTGTAAACTATGGCTACACCTTC. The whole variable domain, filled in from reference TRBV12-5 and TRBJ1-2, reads DARVTQTPRHKVTEMGQEVTMRCQPILGHNTVFWYRQTMMQGLELLAYFRNRAPLDDSGMPKDRFSAEMPDATLATLKIQPSEPRDSAVYFCASGLDGVGVNYGYTFGSGTRLTVV.

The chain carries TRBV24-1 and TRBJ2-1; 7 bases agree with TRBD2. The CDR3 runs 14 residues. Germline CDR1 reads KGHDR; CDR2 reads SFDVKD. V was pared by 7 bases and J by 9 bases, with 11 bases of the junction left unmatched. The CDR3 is CATRAGRGSGEQFF. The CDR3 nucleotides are TGTGCCACCAGAGCGGGACGAGGGTCGGGTGAGCAGTTCTTC.

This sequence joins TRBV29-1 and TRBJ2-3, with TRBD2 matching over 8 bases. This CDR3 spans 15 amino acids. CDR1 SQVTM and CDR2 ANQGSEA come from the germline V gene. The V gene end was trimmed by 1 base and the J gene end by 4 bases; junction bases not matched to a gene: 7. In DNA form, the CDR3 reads TGCAGCGTTGAAGCGCGGGGGGATGGTTCAGATACGCAGTATTTT. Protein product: CSVEARGDGSDTQYF.